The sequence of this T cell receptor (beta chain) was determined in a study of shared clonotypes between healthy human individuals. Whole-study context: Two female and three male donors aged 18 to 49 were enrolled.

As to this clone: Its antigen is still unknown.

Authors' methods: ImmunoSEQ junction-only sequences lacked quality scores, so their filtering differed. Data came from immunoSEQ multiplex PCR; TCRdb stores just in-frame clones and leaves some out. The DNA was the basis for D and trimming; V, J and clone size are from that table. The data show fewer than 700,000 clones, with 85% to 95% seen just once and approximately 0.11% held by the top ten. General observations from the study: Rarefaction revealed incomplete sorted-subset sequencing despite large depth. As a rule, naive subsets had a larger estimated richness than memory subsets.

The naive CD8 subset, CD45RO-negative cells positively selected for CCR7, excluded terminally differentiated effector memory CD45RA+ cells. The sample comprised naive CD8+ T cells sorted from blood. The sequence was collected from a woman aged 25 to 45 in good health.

The CDR3 DNA follows: TGTGCCAGCAGTTTATGGAAATTGCAGTTCTTC. Translation gives CASSLWKLQFF. The rearrangement links TRBV28 to TRBJ2-1; D remains unclear. The CDR3 extends over 11 amino acids. V was shortened by 0 bases and J by 12 bases, with 6 bases between the two germline ends. Germline-derived CDR1 and CDR2 are MDHEN and SYDVKM.